These T cell receptor beta chains were read from a single sample in a study of T cells in Graves' hyperthyroidism and ophthalmopathy. TCRdb independently ran MiXCR on the multiplex PCR reads; one entry per CDR3 protein. The table includes fewer than 500,000 distinct CDR3 sequences, roughly 15% detected once. Sequenced input: blood. The receptors were gathered from a man younger than 35 with Graves' ophthalmopathy. The CDR3 runs from the conserved cysteine through the conserved F or W. Each record gives: clone size, D gene, V gene, J gene, CDR3 DNA, CDR3 protein. A D gene is named only where the DNA matches it firmly. Expanded clones get a size class; other rows say once, few or many, or leave the size out.

size: .; D: .; V: TRBV19; J: TRBJ2-5; DNA: TGTGCCAGTAGTATAGGTGCAGTTTTCCAAGAGACCCAGTACTTC; CDR3: CASSIGAVFQETQYF
size: .; D: TRBD1; V: TRBV6-5; J: TRBJ2-7; DNA: TGTGCCAGCAGTTCCTGGACGGGACAGCCCTACGAGCAGTACTTC; CDR3: CASSSWTGQPYEQYF
size: many; D: .; V: TRBV27; J: TRBJ1-5; DNA: TGTGCCAGCAGTTTAGCTTGGATGGGCAATCAGCCCCAGCATTTT; CDR3: CASSLAWMGNQPQHF
size: many; D: .; V: TRBV27; J: TRBJ1-5; DNA: TGTGCCAGCAGGAACGGAGCTAGCAATCAGCCCCAGCATTTT; CDR3: CASRNGASNQPQHF
size: many; D: .; V: TRBV5-1; J: TRBJ2-5; DNA: TGCGCCAGCAGCTTGGAGGCAGGTGGCCCTGGGTACTTC; CDR3: CASSLEAGGPGYF
size: few; D: .; V: TRBV4-1; J: TRBJ2-5; DNA: TGCGCCAGCAGCCAAGATACGGGGACCGAGACCCAGTACTTC; CDR3: CASSQDTGTETQYF
size: many; D: TRBD1; V: TRBV30; J: TRBJ1-1; DNA: TGTGCCTGGAGTGTACTCCGGAGACAGGGATACACTGAAGCTTTCTTT; CDR3: CAWSVLRRQGYTEAFF
size: many; D: TRBD2; V: TRBV18; J: TRBJ2-5; DNA: TGTGCCAGCTCACCAGGGACTAGAGAGACCCAGTACTTC; CDR3: CASSPGTRETQYF
size: many; D: .; V: TRBV6-1; J: TRBJ2-2; DNA: TGTGCCAGCAAGAGAGGGTTGCCCGGGGAGCTGTTTTTT; CDR3: CASKRGLPGELFF
size: .; D: .; V: TRBV7-9; J: TRBJ2-7; DNA: TGTGCCAGCAGCTTAGTAGGGATAGGCTACGAGCAGTACTTC; CDR3: CASSLVGIGYEQYF
size: many; D: .; V: TRBV15; J: TRBJ2-3; DNA: TGTGCCACCAGCTTGCCGGAAGGCACAGATACGCAGTATTTT; CDR3: CATSLPEGTDTQYF
size: .; D: .; V: TRBV30; J: TRBJ2-7; DNA: TGTGCCTGGAGTATGGGGCCTGGGGTGGACGAGCAGTACTTC; CDR3: CAWSMGPGVDEQYF
size: many; D: .; V: TRBV4-2; J: TRBJ2-7; DNA: TGTGCCAGCAGCCAACCGGGACAATCCTACGAGCAGTACTTC; CDR3: CASSQPGQSYEQYF